This is a list of T cell receptor beta chains from one sample in a study of T cells of healthy individuals. One entry per CDR3 protein, called by TCRdb with MiXCR from the 5' RACE reads. In the table there are some 100,000 distinct CDR3 sequences, 15% to 20% of which are singletons. The receptor source for this set is a human donor in good health. CDR3s include the opening cysteine and the closing phenylalanine or tryptophan. D genes are given only for firm matches. Not every row has a clone size; where given, it reads once, few, many or a size class.

CDR3 protein | CDR3 DNA | J gene | V gene | clone size | D gene | CDR3 length
CASSPWSGEKETQYF | TGTGCCAGCAGCCCTTGGAGCGGTGAAAAAGAGACCCAGTACTTC | TRBJ2-5 | TRBV7-8 | NA | NA | 15
CASSQGIHEQYF | TGTGCCAGCAGTCAGGGGATCCACGAGCAGTACTTC | TRBJ2-7 | TRBV12-3/TRBV12-4 | many | NA | 12
CASSPDRGLETQYF | TGTGCCAGCAGCCCGGACAGGGGGCTAGAGACCCAGTACTTC | TRBJ2-5 | TRBV7-8 | NA | TRBD1 | 14
CSASRGKGGYEQYF | TGCAGTGCTAGTCGAGGGAAGGGGGGGTACGAGCAGTACTTC | TRBJ2-7 | TRBV20-1 | NA | NA | 14
CASSFGTLQETQYF | TGTGCCAGCAGTTTTGGAACCTTACAAGAGACCCAGTACTTC | TRBJ2-5 | TRBV28 | many | NA | 14
CASSYWIGRAASTDTQYF | TGTGCCAGCAGTTATTGGATTGGTCGGGCGGCCAGCACAGATACGCAGTATTTT | TRBJ2-3 | TRBV6-2/TRBV6-3 | many | NA | 18
CASSRNSAGETQYF | TGTGCCAGCAGCCGCAACAGCGCGGGAGAGACCCAGTACTTC | TRBJ2-5 | TRBV7-6 | NA | NA | 14
CASSPYTDTQYF | TGTGCCAGCAGCCCTTACACAGATACGCAGTATTTT | TRBJ2-3 | TRBV7-2 | NA | NA | 12
CASSGTGGQPQHF | TGTGCCAGCAGTGGGACAGGAGGTCAGCCCCAGCATTTT | TRBJ1-5 | TRBV12-3/TRBV12-4 | many | TRBD1 | 13
CSVQDSYNEQFF | TGCAGCGTCCAAGACAGCTACAATGAGCAGTTCTTC | TRBJ2-1 | TRBV29-1 | NA | NA | 12
CATSAAGLGYTF | TGTGCCACCAGTGCCGCGGGACTCGGCTACACCTTC | TRBJ1-2 | TRBV24-1 | many | NA | 12
CSAQTGTVSYNEQFF | TGCAGTGCTCAAACCGGGACAGTGAGCTACAATGAGCAGTTCTTC | TRBJ2-1 | TRBV20-1 | NA | TRBD1 | 15
CASSISAVPEGSYEQYF | TGTGCCAGTAGTATATCAGCGGTCCCGGAGGGCTCCTACGAGCAGTACTTC | TRBJ2-7 | TRBV19 | NA | NA | 17
CASRLTSRPTTSTDTQYF | TGCGCCAGCAGGTTGACTAGCAGACCAACAACCAGCACAGATACGCAGTATTTT | TRBJ2-3 | TRBV10-2 | NA | TRBD2 | 18
CSVANSGQETQYF | TGCAGCGTTGCGAATAGCGGACAAGAGACCCAGTACTTC | TRBJ2-5 | TRBV29-1 | few | NA | 13
CSEAGRYEQYF | TGCAGTGAGGCGGGGCGGTACGAGCAGTACTTC | TRBJ2-7 | TRBV20-1 | NA | NA | 11
CASSQEGTSGKYEQYF | TGTGCCAGCAGCCAAGAAGGGACTAGCGGGAAGTACGAGCAGTACTTC | TRBJ2-7 | TRBV4-2 | few | TRBD2 | 16
CASSPPSSYNSPLHF | TGTGCCAGCAGTCCCCCGAGCTCCTATAATTCACCCCTCCACTTT | TRBJ1-6 | TRBV28 | few | NA | 15
CSVPGGAGEKLFF | TGCAGCGTCCCAGGGGGCGCGGGGGAAAAACTGTTTTTT | TRBJ1-4 | TRBV29-1 | NA | TRBD1 | 13
CASSPAGGESEKLFF | TGTGCCAGCTCACCCGCAGGGGGCGAGAGTGAAAAACTGTTTTTT | TRBJ1-4 | TRBV18 | NA | TRBD1 | 15
CASRRTEMNTEAFF | TGTGCCAGCAGACGGACAGAGATGAACACTGAAGCTTTCTTT | TRBJ1-1 | TRBV2 | NA | NA | 14
CSASKRTSGSLGDTQYF | TGCAGTGCTAGTAAAAGGACTAGCGGGAGTTTGGGGGATACGCAGTATTTT | TRBJ2-3 | TRBV20-1 | NA | TRBD2 | 17
CSAIAGGPTAYNEQFF | TGCAGTGCTATAGCGGGGGGGCCGACTGCCTACAATGAGCAGTTCTTC | TRBJ2-1 | TRBV20-1 | few | TRBD2 | 16
CASSSWASGRTEQFF | TGTGCCAGCAGCTCATGGGCTAGCGGGAGGACTGAGCAGTTCTTC | TRBJ2-1 | TRBV7-2 | NA | TRBD2 | 15
CASSIAGTANTGELFF | TGTGCCAGCAGTATCGCCGGGACAGCAAACACCGGGGAGCTGTTTTTT | TRBJ2-2 | TRBV9 | NA | TRBD1 | 16
CASSLWDPSTDTQYF | TGCGCCAGCAGCTTGTGGGATCCTAGCACAGATACGCAGTATTTT | TRBJ2-3 | TRBV5-1 | NA | NA | 15
CASGTGSGSRRVTQYF | TGTGCCAGCGGGACTGGAAGCGGGAGTCGAAGAGTTACGCAGTATTTT | TRBJ2-3 | TRBV6-5 | NA | TRBD2 | 16
CASSYQGAQETQYF | TGTGCCAGCAGTTATCAGGGGGCCCAAGAGACCCAGTACTTC | TRBJ2-5 | TRBV6-2/TRBV6-3 | few | TRBD1 | 14
CASSPGQGARTGELFF | TGTGCCAGCAGTCCGGGGCAGGGGGCCAGAACCGGGGAGCTGTTTTTT | TRBJ2-2 | TRBV7-6 | NA | TRBD1 | 16
CASSYGGTSGGVPNEQFF | TGTGCCAGCAGTTACGGCGGGACTAGCGGGGGGGTGCCCAATGAGCAGTTCTTC | TRBJ2-1 | TRBV6-5 | few | TRBD2 | 18
CASSPSRGKEPQHF | TGCGCCAGCAGCCCGAGTCGGGGTAAAGAGCCCCAGCATTTT | TRBJ1-5 | TRBV4-1 | many | NA | 14
CASSSGTGVSVYEQYF | TGCGCCAGCAGCTCCGGGACAGGCGTGTCCGTCTACGAGCAGTACTTC | TRBJ2-7 | TRBV5-1 | few | TRBD1 | 16
CASSSQESGNEQFF | TGCGCCAGCAGCAGCCAGGAGTCGGGTAATGAGCAGTTCTTC | TRBJ2-1 | TRBV5-1 | NA | NA | 14
CSVGMAQDTQYF | TGCAGCGTTGGGATGGCCCAAGATACGCAGTATTTT | TRBJ2-3 | TRBV29-1 | many | NA | 12
CASSGEGRETQYF | TGTGCCAGCAGCGGGGAGGGAAGAGAGACCCAGTACTTC | TRBJ2-5 | TRBV3-1 | NA | TRBD2 | 13
CASSLGRGAYEQYF | TGTGCCAGCAGTTTAGGCAGGGGCGCCTACGAGCAGTACTTC | TRBJ2-7 | TRBV28 | few | NA | 14
CASSLANTGELFF | TGTGCCAGCTCGCTAGCGAACACCGGGGAGCTGTTTTTT | TRBJ2-2 | TRBV2 | few | NA | 13
CATKTSGNNGELFF | TGTGCCACCAAGACTAGCGGGAATAACGGGGAGCTGTTTTTT | TRBJ2-2 | TRBV3-1 | few | TRBD2 | 14
CSVIQPSGRQETQYF | TGCAGCGTGATCCAACCTAGCGGGCGGCAAGAGACCCAGTACTTC | TRBJ2-5 | TRBV29-1 | NA | TRBD2 | 15
CASSLSQRTNYGYTF | TGTGCCAGCAGCTTATCCCAGAGAACTAACTATGGCTACACCTTC | TRBJ1-2 | TRBV7-8 | few | NA | 15
CASSPARSSYEQYF | TGTGCCAGCTCTCCCGCCCGGAGCTCCTACGAGCAGTACTTC | TRBJ2-7 | TRBV6-2/TRBV6-3 | NA | NA | 14
CASAGESGGNEQFF | TGTGCCAGCGCGGGGGAAAGCGGGGGTAATGAGCAGTTCTTC | TRBJ2-1 | TRBV2 | few | TRBD2 | 14
CASSLLPQGRGRGGQPQHF | TGTGCCAGCAGCTTACTGCCACAAGGCCGAGGACGTGGGGGTCAGCCCCAGCATTTT | TRBJ1-5 | TRBV7-2 | many | NA | 19
CASSQGVAGEKLFF | TGCGCCAGCAGCCAAGGCGTTGCCGGAGAAAAACTGTTTTTT | TRBJ1-4 | TRBV4-3 | NA | NA | 14
CASTANRDSYEQYF | TGTGCCAGTACCGCAAACAGGGACTCCTACGAGCAGTACTTC | TRBJ2-7 | TRBV19 | NA | NA | 14
CASRSAGTENEKLFF | TGTGCCAGCAGGTCGGCGGGGACAGAGAATGAAAAACTGTTTTTT | TRBJ1-4 | TRBV12-3/TRBV12-4 | few | TRBD1 | 15
CASRISGRPTDTQYF | TGTGCCAGCAGGATTAGCGGGAGACCCACAGATACGCAGTATTTT | TRBJ2-3 | TRBV28 | NA | TRBD2 | 15